This T cell receptor beta chain originates from a study of molecular identifiers for immune sequencing clone quantification. This clonotype was picked up a small number of times. In TCRdb, the PCR reads were re-called with MiXCR into one record per CDR3 protein. The table lists about half a million distinct CDR3 sequences, around 23% of them singletons. Per the germline V gene, CDR1 is KGHSH and CDR2 is LQKENI. V gave up 4 bases and J gave up 2 bases, with 15 bases separating them. CDR3 length equals 15 residues. Sequenced: naive CD8+ T cells from blood, with Jurkat cell RNA spiked in. As to subset: FACS-sorted CD8+CD4-CCR7+CD45RA+ naive T cells. The clonotype originates from a human donor in good health. Some libraries in this study had Jurkat cell RNA spiked in. This chain links TRBV18 with TRBJ2-7; tentatively, D is TRBD2 (5 bases). The CDR3 loop is CASSLAGDGTYEQYF. The CDR3 coding sequence is TGTGCCAGCTCACTGGCCGGAGACGGGACCTACGAGCAGTACTTC. Using reference TRBV18 and TRBJ2-7 for the parts outside the CDR3, the full variable domain is NAGVMQNPRHLVRRRGQEARLRCSPMKGHSHVYWYRQLPEEGLKFMVYLQKENIIDESGMPKERFSAEFPKEGPSILRIQQVVRGDSAAYFCASSLAGDGTYEQYFGPGTRLTVT.